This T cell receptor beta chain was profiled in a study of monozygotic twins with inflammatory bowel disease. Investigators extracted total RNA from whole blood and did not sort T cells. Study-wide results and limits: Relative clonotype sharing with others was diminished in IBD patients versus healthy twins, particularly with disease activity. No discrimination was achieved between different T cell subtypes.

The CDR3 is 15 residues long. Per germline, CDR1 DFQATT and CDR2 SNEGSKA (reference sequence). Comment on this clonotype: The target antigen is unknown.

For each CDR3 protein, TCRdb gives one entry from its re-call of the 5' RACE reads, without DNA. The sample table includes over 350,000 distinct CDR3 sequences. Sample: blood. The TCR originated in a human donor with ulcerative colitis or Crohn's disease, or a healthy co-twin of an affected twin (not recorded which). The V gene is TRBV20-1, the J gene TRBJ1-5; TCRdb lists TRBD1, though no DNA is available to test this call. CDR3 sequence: CSARDSGKGNQPQHF.